The rows below give T cell receptor beta chains drawn from one sample of a study of cytomegalovirus exposure and HLA in healthy donors. Clones were sequenced by immunoSEQ multiplex PCR, and TCRdb holds only the in-frame ones, with some missing. The sample records more than 200,000 clones, about 90% being singletons. Sequencing used PBMCs. The origin of the receptors is a man younger than 35 in good health and CMV-seropositive. Both conserved end residues are part of each CDR3. A D gene is named only where the DNA matches it firmly. Clone sizes are given selectively: once, few, many, or a class where the clone is expanded.

TRBJ1-1 . . TRBV9 CASSVEATAEAFF TGTGCCAGCAGCGTAGAGGCGACAGCTGAAGCTTTCTTT
TRBJ1-2 . . TRBV9 CASSVRTGNYGYTF TGTGCCAGCAGCGTAAGAACAGGGAACTATGGCTACACCTTC
TRBJ1-1 . . TRBV4-2 CASSQRSEAFF TGTGCCAGCAGCCAGCGAAGTGAAGCTTTCTTT
TRBJ1-4 . . TRBV28 CASTPHFGTANEKLFF TGTGCCAGCACCCCCCACTTCGGGACGGCTAATGAAAAACTGTTTTTT
TRBJ2-1 . TRBD1 TRBV5-1 CASSRRQGSNEQFF TGCGCCAGCAGCAGACGACAGGGATCCAATGAGCAGTTCTTC
TRBJ2-3 . . TRBV18 CASSPIGSTDTQYF TGTGCCAGCTCACCAATAGGCAGCACAGATACGCAGTATTTT
TRBJ1-1 . . TRBV7-2 CASSRRFRGTEAFF TGTGCCAGCAGCCGTAGATTCCGGGGCACTGAAGCTTTCTTT
TRBJ2-5 few TRBD1 TRBV9 CASSPMGQGTQYF TGTGCCAGCAGCCCCATGGGACAGGGGACCCAGTACTTC
TRBJ1-3 . . TRBV5-6 CASSLQDPSGNTIYF TGTGCCAGCAGCTTGCAGGATCCCTCTGGAAACACCATATATTTT
TRBJ2-1 once TRBD2 TRBV25-1 CASSEPHGRREGNNEQFF TGTGCCAGCAGTGAACCCCATGGGCGGCGGGAGGGCAACAATGAGCAGTTCTTC
TRBJ2-3 once . TRBV30 CAWSRDTDTQYF TGTGCCTGGAGCCGAGACACAGATACGCAGTATTTT
TRBJ1-3 . . TRBV23-1 CASSQESPFSGNTIYF TGCGCCAGCAGTCAAGAGAGCCCTTTCTCTGGAAACACCATATATTTT
TRBJ1-2 . TRBD1 TRBV6-1 CASSVQRQGTYGYTF TGTGCCAGCAGTGTCCAAAGACAGGGGACCTATGGCTACACCTTC
TRBJ2-1 medium-sized . TRBV9 CASSVVGFDEQFF TGTGCCAGCAGCGTAGTGGGGTTCGATGAGCAGTTCTTC
TRBJ2-5 . TRBD2 TRBV6-6 CASSYGLAGGQETQYF TGTGCCAGCAGCTACGGACTAGCGGGAGGGCAAGAGACCCAGTACTTC
TRBJ1-3 . . TRBV4-1 CASSQDGAVRAGNTIYF TGCGCCAGCAGCCAAGATGGGGCGGTTAGGGCTGGAAACACCATATATTTT
TRBJ1-2 few . TRBV27 CASSLRGVGGYTF TGTGCCAGCAGTTTAAGAGGGGTAGGGGGCTACACCTTC
TRBJ1-5 . . TRBV30 CAWNAGTRNQPQHF TGTGCCTGGAACGCCGGGACACGCAATCAGCCCCAGCATTTT
TRBJ2-7 . . TRBV7-6 CASSLGVGGLDEQYF TGTGCCAGCAGCTTAGGGGTTGGGGGACTCGACGAGCAGTACTTC
TRBJ2-7 . TRBD1 TRBV5-1 CASSLRTGGTNEQYF TGCGCCAGCAGCTTGAGGACAGGGGGCACGAACGAGCAGTACTTC
TRBJ1-2 . . TRBV10-3 CAISEARTENYGYTF TGTGCCATCAGTGAGGCCCGGACGGAAAACTATGGCTACACCTTC
TRBJ1-1 . . TRBV21-1 CASSKDPGPNTEAFF TGTGCCAGCAGCAAAGATCCGGGGCCGAACACTGAAGCTTTCTTT
TRBJ2-7 . . TRBV11-2 CASSLDRLSSYEQYF TGTGCCAGCAGCTTAGACAGGCTGAGCTCCTACGAGCAGTACTTC
TRBJ1-5 once . TRBV28 CASTNAGGRVQPQHF TGTGCCAGCACTAACGCGGGGGGGCGCGTTCAGCCCCAGCATTTT
TRBJ1-2 once . TRBV10-3 CAISEGSGVGYGYTF TGTGCCATCAGTGAGGGGTCAGGGGTGGGGTATGGCTACACCTTC
TRBJ1-2 . TRBD1 TRBV11-2 CASSLGDRAYGYTF TGTGCCAGCAGCTTGGGGGACAGGGCTTATGGCTACACCTTC
TRBJ2-7 . . TRBV30 CAWSATGGWGSYEQYF TGTGCCTGGAGTGCAACTGGGGGTTGGGGTTCCTACGAGCAGTACTTC
TRBJ1-3 . . TRBV6-1 CASSDPGAPTGNTIYF TGTGCCAGCAGTGACCCTGGGGCCCCTACTGGAAACACCATATATTTT
TRBJ1-2 . . TRBV5-1 CASSLARDGYTF TGCGCCAGCAGCTTGGCCAGAGATGGCTACACCTTC
TRBJ2-5 . TRBD2 TRBV10-3 CAISSTSGIETQYF TGTGCCATCAGTTCGACTAGCGGGATCGAGACCCAGTACTTC
TRBJ2-5 . . TRBV7-8 CASSLRGQETQYF TGTGCCAGCAGCTTGAGGGGCCAAGAGACCCAGTACTTC
TRBJ1-2 . . TRBV7-9 CASSQQGRSSGYTF TGTGCCAGCAGTCAACAGGGAAGGTCGAGTGGCTACACCTTC
TRBJ1-4 few TRBD1 TRBV2 CASSGQTNEKLFF TGTGCCAGCTCGGGACAGACTAATGAAAAACTGTTTTTT
TRBJ1-1 . TRBD1 TRBV5-4 CASSRQGAPTEAFF TGTGCCAGCAGCCGACAGGGGGCGCCGACTGAAGCTTTCTTT
TRBJ2-5 . TRBD1 TRBV5-4 CASSKGQGTETQYF TGTGCCAGCAGCAAGGGACAGGGGACAGAGACCCAGTACTTC
TRBJ2-3 . TRBD1 TRBV10-3 CAISELQGSADTQYF TGTGCCATCAGTGAGCTACAGGGGTCGGCAGATACGCAGTATTTT
TRBJ2-7 . . TRBV6-6 CASSDRDTYYEQYF TGTGCCAGCAGCGACCGGGACACCTACTACGAGCAGTACTTC
TRBJ1-1 . . TRBV30 CAWSEGTVNTEAFF TGTGCCTGGAGTGAGGGGACGGTGAACACTGAAGCTTTCTTT
TRBJ1-3 . TRBD1 TRBV30 CAWSRDRLSSGNTIYF TGTGCCTGGAGCCGGGACAGATTAAGCTCTGGAAACACCATATATTTT
TRBJ2-6 . . TRBV5-4 CASSLGRASSGANVLTF TGTGCCAGCAGCTTGGGGAGGGCCTCCTCTGGGGCCAACGTCCTGACTTTC
TRBJ1-1 . TRBD1 TRBV18 CASSLTGGTEAFF TGTGCCAGCTCCCTAACAGGGGGCACTGAAGCTTTCTTT
TRBJ2-2 . . TRBV7-6 CASSPRAGANTGELFF TGTGCCAGCAGCCCAAGGGCGGGCGCGAACACCGGGGAGCTGTTTTTT
TRBJ1-1 few . TRBV28 CASTSRQGPTEAFF TGTGCCAGCACCTCTAGGCAGGGTCCGACTGAAGCTTTCTTT
TRBJ2-7 . . TRBV29-1 CSAGSMSSYEQYF TGCAGCGCAGGTTCGATGAGCTCCTACGAGCAGTACTTC
TRBJ2-3 once . TRBV7-2 CASRAQEDTQYF TGTGCCAGCAGGGCTCAGGAAGATACGCAGTATTTT
TRBJ2-7 . . TRBV29-1 CSVVGQETYEQYF TGCAGCGTTGTGGGCCAGGAGACCTACGAGCAGTACTTC
TRBJ2-3 . TRBD2 TRBV6-1 CASSEFYRASGGDTQYF TGTGCCAGCAGTGAATTCTATAGGGCTAGCGGCGGAGATACGCAGTATTTT
TRBJ2-1 . TRBD2 TRBV10-2 CASSERGGRTNEQFF TGCGCCAGCAGTGAGAGGGGCGGGAGGACGAATGAGCAGTTCTTC
TRBJ2-2 . TRBD1 TRBV10-3 CATKGAGTGSEANTGELFF TGTGCCACCAAGGGGGCCGGGACAGGGTCGGAAGCGAACACCGGGGAGCTGTTTTTT
TRBJ2-5 . TRBD1 TRBV5-1 CASSLNRDRGNIGYQETQYF TGCGCCAGCAGCTTAAACCGGGACAGGGGCAATATAGGGTACCAAGAGACCCAGTACTTC
TRBJ2-3 . TRBD2 TRBV5-1 CASSSSGPYGDTQYF TGCGCCAGCAGCTCTAGCGGGCCGTACGGAGATACGCAGTATTTT